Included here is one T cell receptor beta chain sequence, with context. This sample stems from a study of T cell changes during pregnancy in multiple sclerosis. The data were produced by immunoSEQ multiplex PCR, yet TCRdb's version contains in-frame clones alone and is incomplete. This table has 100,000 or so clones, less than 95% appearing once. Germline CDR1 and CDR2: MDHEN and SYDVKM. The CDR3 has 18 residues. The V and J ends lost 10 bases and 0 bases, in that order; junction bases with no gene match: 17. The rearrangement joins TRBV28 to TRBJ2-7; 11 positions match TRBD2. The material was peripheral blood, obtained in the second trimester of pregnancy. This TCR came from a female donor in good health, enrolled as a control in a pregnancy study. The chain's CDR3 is CANLDRDPSGRYSYEQYF. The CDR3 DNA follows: TGTGCCAACCTCGACAGGGACCCTAGCGGGAGGTACTCCTACGAGCAGTACTTC.